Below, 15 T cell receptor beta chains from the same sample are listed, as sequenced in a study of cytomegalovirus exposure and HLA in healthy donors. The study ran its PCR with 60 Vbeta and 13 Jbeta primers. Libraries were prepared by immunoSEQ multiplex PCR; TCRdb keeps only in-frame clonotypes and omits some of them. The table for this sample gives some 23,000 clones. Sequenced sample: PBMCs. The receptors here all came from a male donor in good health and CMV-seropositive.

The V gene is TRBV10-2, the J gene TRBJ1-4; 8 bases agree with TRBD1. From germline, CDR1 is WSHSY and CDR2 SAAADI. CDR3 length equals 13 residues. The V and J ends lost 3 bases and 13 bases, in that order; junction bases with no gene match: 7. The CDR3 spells CASSDQGAWRLFF. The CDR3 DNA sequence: TGCGCCAGCAGTGACCAGGGGGCGTGGAGACTGTTTTTT.

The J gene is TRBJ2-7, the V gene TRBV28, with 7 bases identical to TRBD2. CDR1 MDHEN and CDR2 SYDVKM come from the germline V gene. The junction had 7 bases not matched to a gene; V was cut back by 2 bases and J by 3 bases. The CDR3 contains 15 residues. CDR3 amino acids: CASSLVGGNLYEQYF. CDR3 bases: TGTGCCAGCAGTTTAGTGGGAGGGAACCTCTACGAGCAGTACTTC.

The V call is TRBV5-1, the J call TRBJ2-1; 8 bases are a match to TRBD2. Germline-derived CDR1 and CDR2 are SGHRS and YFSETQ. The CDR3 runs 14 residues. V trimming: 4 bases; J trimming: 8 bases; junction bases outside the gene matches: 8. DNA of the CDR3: TGCGCCAGCAGCCGGGGGGGCCCTGTAGATGAGCAGTTCTTC. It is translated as CASSRGGPVDEQFF.

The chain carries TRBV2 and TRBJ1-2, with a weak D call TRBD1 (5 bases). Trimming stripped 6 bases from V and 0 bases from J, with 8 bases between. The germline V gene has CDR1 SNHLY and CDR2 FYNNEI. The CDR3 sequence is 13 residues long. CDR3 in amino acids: CASRPTANYGYTF. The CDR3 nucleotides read TGTGCCAGCAGACCGACAGCTAACTATGGCTACACCTTC. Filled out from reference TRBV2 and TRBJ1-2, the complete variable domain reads EPEVTQTPSHQVTQMGQEVILRCVPISNHLYFYWYRQILGQKVEFLVSFYNNEISEKSEIFDDQFSVERPDGSNFTLKIRSTKLEDSAMYFCASRPTANYGYTFGSGTRLTVV.

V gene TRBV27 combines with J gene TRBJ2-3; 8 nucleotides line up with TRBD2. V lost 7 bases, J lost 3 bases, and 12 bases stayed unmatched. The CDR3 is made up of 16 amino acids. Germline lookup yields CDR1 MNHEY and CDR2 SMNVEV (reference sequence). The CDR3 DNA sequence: TGTGCCAGCAACTCCTCACCGGGACTAGGAACAGATACGCAGTATTTT. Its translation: CASNSSPGLGTDTQYF.

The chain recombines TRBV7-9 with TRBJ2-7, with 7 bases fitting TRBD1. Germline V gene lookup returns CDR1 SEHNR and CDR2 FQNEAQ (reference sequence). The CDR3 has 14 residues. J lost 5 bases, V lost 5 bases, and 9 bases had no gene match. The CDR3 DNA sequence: TGTGCCAGCAGCCAACAGGGGTCTGCCCACGAGCAGTACTTC. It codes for CASSQQGSAHEQYF.

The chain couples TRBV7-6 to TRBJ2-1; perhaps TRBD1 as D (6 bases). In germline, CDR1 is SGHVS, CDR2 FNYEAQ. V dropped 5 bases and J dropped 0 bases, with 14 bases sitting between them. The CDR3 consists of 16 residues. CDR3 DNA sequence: TGTGCCAGCAGCCCTCGACAGGTTACCTCCTACAATGAGCAGTTCTTC. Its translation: CASSPRQVTSYNEQFF.

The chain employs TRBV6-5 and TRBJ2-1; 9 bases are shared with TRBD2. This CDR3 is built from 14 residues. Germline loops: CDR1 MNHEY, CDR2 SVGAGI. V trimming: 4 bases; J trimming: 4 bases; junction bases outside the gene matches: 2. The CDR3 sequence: CASSSLAGYNEQFF. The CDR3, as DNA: TGTGCCAGCAGTTCTCTAGCGGGATACAATGAGCAGTTCTTC.

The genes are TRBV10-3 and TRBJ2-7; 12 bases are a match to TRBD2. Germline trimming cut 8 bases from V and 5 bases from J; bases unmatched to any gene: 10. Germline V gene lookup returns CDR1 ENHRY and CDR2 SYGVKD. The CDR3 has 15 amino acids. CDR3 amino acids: CAIARLAGAENEQYF. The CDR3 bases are TGTGCCATCGCCCGACTAGCGGGGGCCGAGAACGAGCAGTACTTC.

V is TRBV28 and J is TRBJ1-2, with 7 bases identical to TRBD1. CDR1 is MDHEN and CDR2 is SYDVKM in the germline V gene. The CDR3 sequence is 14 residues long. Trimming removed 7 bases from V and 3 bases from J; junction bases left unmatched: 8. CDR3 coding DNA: TGTGCCAGCACCCCTTACAGGGGCTACTATGGCTACACCTTC. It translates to CASTPYRGYYGYTF.

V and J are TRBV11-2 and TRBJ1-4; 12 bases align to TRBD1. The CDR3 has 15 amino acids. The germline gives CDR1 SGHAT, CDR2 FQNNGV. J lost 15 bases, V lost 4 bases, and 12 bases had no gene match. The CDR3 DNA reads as TGTGCCAGCAGCTCCATCCCGGGACAGGGGGCGGACGTGTTTTTT. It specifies CASSSIPGQGADVFF.

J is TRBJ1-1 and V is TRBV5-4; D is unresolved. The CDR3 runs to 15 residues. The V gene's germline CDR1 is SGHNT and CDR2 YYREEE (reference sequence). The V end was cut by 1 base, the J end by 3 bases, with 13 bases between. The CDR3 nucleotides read TGTGCCAGCAGCTTGCGAAAGGACGGGGACACTGAAGCTTTCTTT. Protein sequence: CASSLRKDGDTEAFF.

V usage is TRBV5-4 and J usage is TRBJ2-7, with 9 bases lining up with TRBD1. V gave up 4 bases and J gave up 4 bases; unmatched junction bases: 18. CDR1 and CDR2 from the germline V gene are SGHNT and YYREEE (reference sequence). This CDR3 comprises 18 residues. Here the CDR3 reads CASSRQGQGGRSTYEQYF. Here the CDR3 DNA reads TGTGCCAGCAGCCGTCAGGGACAGGGAGGGAGAAGCACTTACGAGCAGTACTTC. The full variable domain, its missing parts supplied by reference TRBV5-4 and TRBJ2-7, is ETGVTQSPTHLIKTRGQQVTLRCSSQSGHNTVSWYQQALGQGPQFIFQYYREEENGRGNFPPRFSGLQFPNYSSELNVNALELDDSALYLCASSRQGQGGRSTYEQYFGPGTRLTVT.

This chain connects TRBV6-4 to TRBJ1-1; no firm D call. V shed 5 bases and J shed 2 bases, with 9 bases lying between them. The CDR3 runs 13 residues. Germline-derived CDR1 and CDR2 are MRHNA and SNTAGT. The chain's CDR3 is CASSFDTNTEAFF. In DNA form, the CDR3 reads TGTGCCAGCAGTTTTGACACCAACACTGAAGCTTTCTTT.

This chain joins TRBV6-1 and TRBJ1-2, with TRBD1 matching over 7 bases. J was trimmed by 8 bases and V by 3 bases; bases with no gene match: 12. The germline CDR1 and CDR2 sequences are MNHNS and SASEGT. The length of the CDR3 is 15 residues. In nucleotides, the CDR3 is TGTGCCAGCAGTGAGCCCGACAGGGTGGGGGACGGCTACACCTTC. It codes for CASSEPDRVGDGYTF.